The 16 T cell receptor beta chains listed next were all sequenced from one sample in a study of cytomegalovirus exposure and HLA in healthy donors. The PCR employed 60 Vbeta primers together with 13 Jbeta primers. Data came from immunoSEQ multiplex PCR; TCRdb stores just in-frame clones and leaves some out. In the table there are about 180,000 clones, about 75% of which are singletons. The material sequenced was PBMCs. Every receptor here comes from a female donor in good health and CMV-seronegative.

The chain recombines TRBV7-2 with TRBJ2-1; the match to TRBD2 covers 7 bases. The germline V gene has CDR1 SGHTA and CDR2 FQGNSA. This CDR3 region has 16 residues. V was clipped by 4 bases and J by 4 bases; unmatched bases: 10. The CDR3 is CASSYRKGGSYNEQFF. DNA of the CDR3: TGTGCCAGCAGCTACAGGAAGGGAGGGTCTTACAATGAGCAGTTCTTC.

This sequence joins TRBV7-2 and TRBJ1-6, with D hard to call. Per germline, CDR1 SGHTA and CDR2 FQGNSA. Between the trimmed V and J ends, which lost 0 bases and 7 bases, there was a span of 10 bases. The CDR3 is 15 residues long. The DNA of the CDR3 is TGTGCCAGCAGCTTAGCGACCGGCGGAAATTCACCCCTCCACTTT. This codes for CASSLATGGNSPLHF.

V gene TRBV4-3 combines with J gene TRBJ2-6; possibly TRBD1 for D (5 bases). The CDR3 totals 16 residues. Trimming cost V 0 bases and J 4 bases, with 10 bases left between them. Germline V CDR1 and CDR2: LGHNA, YSLEER. CDR3 sequence: CASSQDRGSGANVLTF. The CDR3 DNA reads as TGCGCCAGCAGCCAAGATAGGGGATCCGGGGCCAACGTCCTGACTTTC.

V gene TRBV5-1 combines with J gene TRBJ2-7, with 11 bases identical to TRBD1. The J segment lost 5 bases and the V segment lost 4 bases, leaving 8 bases of the junction unmatched. Germline lookup yields CDR1 SGHRS and CDR2 YFSETQ. This CDR3 comprises 15 residues. The CDR3 nucleotides read TGCGCCAGCAGCCAAACCGGGACAGGGGGACACGAGCAGTACTTC. This encodes CASSQTGTGGHEQYF.

V gene TRBV4-1 combines with J gene TRBJ2-1; TRBD2 matches at 10 bases. V trimming: 1 base; J trimming: 12 bases; junction bases outside the gene matches: 12. Looked up from germline, CDR1 is MGHRA and CDR2 is YSYEKL. The CDR3 loop spans 16 amino acids. CDR3 loop: CASSQVGTSGIVGQFF. In DNA, the CDR3 is TGCGCCAGCAGCCAAGTCGGAACTAGCGGGATAGTAGGGCAGTTCTTC.

The chain has TRBV6-5 and TRBJ2-2; 9 positions match TRBD1. Trimming removed 9 bases from V and 4 bases from J; junction bases left unmatched: 6. The length of the CDR3 is 14 residues. Germline CDR1 and CDR2: MNHEY and SVGAGI. The CDR3 coding sequence is TGTGCCAGTCGGGGACAGGGACGCACCGGGGAGCTGTTTTTT. Translated: CASRGQGRTGELFF.

V is TRBV18 and J is TRBJ1-2, with D perhaps TRBD1 (5 bases). The CDR3 runs 13 residues. The V end lost 0 bases, the J end lost 8 bases, and 10 bases lay between the germline ends. CDR1 and CDR2 from the germline V gene are KGHSH and LQKENI. This CDR3 is CASSPPGGSGYTF. CDR3 coding DNA: TGTGCCAGCTCACCACCGGGGGGGAGCGGCTACACCTTC.

The rearrangement uses TRBV4-3 and TRBJ1-4; a weak D match, TRBD1 (6 bases). Trimming pared 0 bases from V and 14 bases from J, leaving 13 bases between. CDR1 is LGHNA, CDR2 YSLEER, per germline. The CDR3 covers 13 residues. In DNA, the CDR3 is TGCGCCAGCAGCCAAGAAAACAGGGCGGGCCTGTTTTTT. Its translation: CASSQENRAGLFF.

The chain uses TRBV5-1 and TRBJ2-7; 7 bases are a match to TRBD2. This CDR3 is built from 13 residues. V lost 7 bases to trimming and J lost 2 bases; unmatched junction nucleotides: 6. From germline, CDR1 is SGHRS and CDR2 YFSETQ. CDR3 sequence reads: CASRWEGTYEQYF. The CDR3, as DNA: TGCGCCAGCCGATGGGAGGGAACCTACGAGCAGTACTTC.

The chain is built from TRBV2 and TRBJ1-3, with TRBD1 matching over 9 bases. The CDR3 is 15 amino acids. The V gene end was trimmed by 6 bases and the J gene end by 2 bases; junction bases not matched to a gene: 5. Per the germline V gene, CDR1 is SNHLY and CDR2 is FYNNEI. DNA of the CDR3: TGTGCCAGCAGAATGGGACAGGGCACTGGAAACACCATATATTTT. Protein: CASRMGQGTGNTIYF.

This clone has only a few counts. At the DNA level, this CDR3 is encoded by other sequences in the same sample as well. The CDR3: CASSSGTGGYGYTF. The DNA of the CDR3 is TGTGCCAGCAGCAGTGGGACAGGGGGTTATGGCTACACCTTC. The gene calls are TRBV5-6 and TRBJ1-2; 11 bases map to TRBD1. The CDR3 covers 14 residues. CDR1 SGHDT and CDR2 YYEEEE come from the germline V gene. The junction had 4 bases not matched to a gene; V was cut back by 4 bases and J by 5 bases.

Only a few counts were recorded for this clone. This chain connects TRBV5-5 to TRBJ1-2, with 8 positions matching TRBD1. The CDR3 covers 17 residues. J lost 2 bases, V lost 4 bases, and 13 bases had no gene match. Germline V CDR1 and CDR2: SGHKS, YYEKEE (reference sequence). The DNA for the CDR3 is TGTGCCAGCAGCCTCACTGGCAGGGGGCTTGAAAACTATGGCTACACCTTC. This sequence encodes CASSLTGRGLENYGYTF.

The CDR3 reads CASSSGGSYEQYF. CDR3 DNA sequence: TGTGCCAGCAGCTCGGGCGGGAGTTACGAGCAGTACTTC. V usage is TRBV7-9 and J usage is TRBJ2-7; 7 bases are a match to TRBD2. CDR3 length equals 13 residues. The V gene's germline CDR1 is SEHNR and CDR2 FQNEAQ (reference sequence). The trim removed 4 bases at V and 4 bases at J, leaving 4 bases unmatched.

The chain combines TRBV13 with TRBJ2-1; 11 nucleotides match TRBD1. With V trimmed by 0 bases and J by 6 bases, 4 bases remained unmatched. The germline CDR1 and CDR2 sequences are PRHDT and FYEKMQ (reference sequence). This CDR3 has 16 residues. CDR3 in amino acids: CASSLGWDRGGNEQFF. CDR3 nucleotides: TGTGCCAGCAGCTTAGGGTGGGACAGGGGGGGCAATGAGCAGTTCTTC.

This clone was counted between two and nine times. The CDR3 here is CASSVEFDQPQHF. The DNA for the CDR3 is TGTGCCAGCAGCGTAGAATTCGATCAGCCCCAGCATTTT. The chain combines TRBV9 with TRBJ1-5; D is uncertain. The germline CDR1 and CDR2 sequences are SGDLS and YYNGEE. CDR3 size: 13 residues. Deletions cut 0 bases from V and 5 bases from J, with 6 bases between.

This clone was observed a few times. This chain links TRBV2 with TRBJ2-2; 9 positions match TRBD1. The CDR3 runs 14 residues. The V gene's germline CDR1 is SNHLY and CDR2 FYNNEI. V shed 8 bases, J shed 5 bases, and the junction held 6 bases outside the gene matches. CDR3 DNA sequence: TGTGCCAGCGACAGGGGGAGAGAGACCGGGGAGCTGTTTTTT. This translates into CASDRGRETGELFF.